Detailed here is one T cell receptor (beta chain). What it binds is not known. This entry belongs to a study of cytomegalovirus exposure and HLA in healthy donors. General study findings and limits: No immune exposure information besides CMV serostatus was available. In a later analysis, TCR beta V- and J-gene trimming showed a link to a missense DCLRE1C variant. In a later analysis, parvovirus B19, influenza, CMV and Epstein-Barr virus appeared linked to several top co-occurrence clusters.

This CDR3 region has 14 residues. Trimming pared 9 bases from V and 7 bases from J, leaving 18 bases between. Looked up from germline, CDR1 is LNHDA and CDR2 is SQIVND (reference sequence). Researchers ran the PCR with 60 Vbeta and 13 Jbeta primers. The data were produced by immunoSEQ multiplex PCR, yet TCRdb's version contains in-frame clones alone and is incomplete. In the table there are about 170,000 clones, 82% of which are singletons. This rearrangement joins TRBV19 to TRBJ2-2; D is ambiguous. Input material: PBMCs. This TCR came from a male donor in good health and CMV-seronegative. The CDR3 nucleotides read TGTGCCAGCTCAGAGGAGCCTTTTGTCGGGGAGCTGTTTTTT. Its translation is CASSEEPFVGELFF.